Presented here are 13 T cell receptor beta chains from one specimen sequenced in a study of pediatric ulcerative colitis. TCRdb keeps only in-frame clones here, not all; method: immunoSEQ multiplex PCR. The sample has 65,000 or so clones; approximately 87% are singletons. What was sequenced was blood. Every receptor here comes from a boy younger than 18 with severe ulcerative colitis.

The chain has TRBV9 and TRBJ2-1, with a possible D match to TRBD1 (6 bases). Trimming pared 3 bases from V and 2 bases from J, leaving 15 bases between. The germline V gene has CDR1 SGDLS and CDR2 YYNGEE. The CDR3 totals 16 residues. The CDR3 reads CASSAPDRGTYNEQFF. CDR3 DNA: TGTGCCAGCAGCGCCCCGGACAGAGGGACCTACAATGAGCAGTTCTTC.

This chain joins TRBV11-2 and TRBJ2-3, with a weak D call TRBD1 (7 bases). The germline V gene encodes CDR1 SGHAT and CDR2 FQNNGV. The CDR3 runs 15 residues. Trimming shortened V by 0 bases and J by 6 bases, and 13 bases separated the two germline ends. The CDR3 reads CASSLDQGGADTQYF. For the CDR3, the DNA is TGTGCCAGCAGCTTAGATCAGGGGGGCGCGGATACGCAGTATTTT.

V usage is TRBV10-1 and J usage is TRBJ2-7, with a tentative D call TRBD2 (5 bases). V dropped 5 bases and J dropped 5 bases, with 16 bases sitting between them. The CDR3 consists of 14 residues. Germline CDR1 WNHNN, CDR2 SYGVQD (reference sequence). DNA for the CDR3: TGCGCCAGCAGTAGAGAAATAGCGCGGCACGAGCAGTACTTC. Protein product: CASSREIARHEQYF.

The genes are TRBV5-1 and TRBJ1-1; 10 bases agree with TRBD1. Germline V gene lookup returns CDR1 SGHRS and CDR2 YFSETQ. The junction had 6 bases not matched to a gene; V was cut back by 0 bases and J by 4 bases. This CDR3 region has 16 residues. The CDR3, as DNA: TGCGCCAGCAGCTTGGCCTCTGGACAGGGGGGCACTGAAGCTTTCTTT. It specifies CASSLASGQGGTEAFF.

Comments on this clone: One end of the junction is discordant with germline, which a read error may explain. This sequence joins TRBV7-8 and TRBJ2-7; 7 positions agree with TRBD2. This CDR3 is 12 amino acids long. Germline V gene lookup returns CDR1 SGHVS and CDR2 FQNEAQ. The CDR3 bases are TGTGCCAGCAGCTCAAAGCGGGAAATGCCGGGGTTC. Translation: CASSSKREMPGF.

The chain recombines TRBV29-1 with TRBJ2-1; D might be TRBD1 or TRBD2, each matching 5 bases. The CDR3 has 12 residues. Germline assignment: CDR1 SQVTM and CDR2 ANQGSEA. Trimming left V 8 bases short and J 7 bases short, with 15 bases between. The CDR3 coding sequence is TGCAGCAAAGTGGGAGAGGGGAATGAGCAGTTCTTC. It specifies CSKVGEGNEQFF.

This rearrangement joins TRBV21-1 to TRBJ1-2; TRBD1, the table's D call, was not compared with the DNA. TRBV21-1 is listed as a pseudogene. This CDR3 contains 14 residues. The CDR3 sequence is CASSKGGQSVGYTF. The CDR3 DNA follows: TGTGCCAGCAGCAAAGGGGGGCAGAGTGTCGGCTACACCTTC.

This clone was seen a handful of times. The CDR3 region has the DNA TGTGCTAGTACGCCATCTTTGGGACTAGCGATCAACGAGCAGTACTTC. It yields the protein CASTPSLGLAINEQYF. The rearrangement uses TRBV12-5 and TRBJ2-7, with TRBD2 identical over 10 bases. This CDR3 contains 16 residues. The germline V gene has CDR1 LGHNT and CDR2 FRNRAP. The junction had 15 bases not matched to a gene; V was cut back by 8 bases and J by 5 bases.

The rearrangement links TRBV4-2 to TRBJ2-4; 11 nucleotides line up with TRBD2. The ends lost 3 bases at V and 6 bases at J; junction bases unmatched: 4. Germline CDR1 reads LGHNA; CDR2 reads YNFKEQ. This CDR3 spans 15 amino acids. This CDR3 reads CASSQETSGVNIQYF. Written as DNA, the CDR3 is TGTGCCAGCAGCCAGGAGACTAGCGGGGTAAACATTCAGTACTTC.

The V and J genes are TRBV2 and TRBJ2-5; D remains unclear. Trimming left V 4 bases short and J 1 base short, with 7 bases between. Germline CDR1 is SNHLY and CDR2 is FYNNEI. CDR3 length: 13 amino acids. The CDR3 DNA reads TGTGCCAGCAGTGTCTGGGTCCAAGAGACCCAGTACTTC. This codes for CASSVWVQETQYF.

This rearrangement joins TRBV11-3 to TRBJ2-2; the match to TRBD2 covers 12 bases. The CDR3 is 16 amino acids. CDR1 is SGHNT, CDR2 YENEEA, per germline. V dropped 0 bases and J dropped 9; count of bases not matched to a gene: 5. This CDR3 is CASSLDLAGGRRELFF. In DNA form, the CDR3 reads TGTGCCAGCAGCTTAGATCTAGCGGGAGGGCGGCGGGAGCTGTTTTTT.

The chain carries TRBV20-1 and TRBJ2-1; D is unresolved. The length of the CDR3 is 10 residues. The V end was cut by 6 bases, the J end by 5 bases, with 5 bases between. Per the germline V gene, CDR1 is DFQATT and CDR2 is SNEGSKA (reference sequence). The DNA of the CDR3 is TGCAGTGCCCTTAACAATGAGCAGTTCTTC. This codes for CSALNNEQFF.

The gene calls are TRBV7-8 and TRBJ2-3; the D gene could be TRBD1 or TRBD2 (5 bases each). Per the germline V gene, CDR1 is SGHVS and CDR2 is FQNEAQ. The CDR3 runs to 15 residues. The ends were cut back, 5 bases at V and 2 bases at J, with 14 bases in the middle. The CDR3 sequence: CASSRGDGATDTQYF. The DNA of the CDR3 is TGTGCCAGCAGCCGAGGGGACGGCGCCACAGATACGCAGTATTTT.